Here is one T cell receptor (beta chain) with its context. Its antigen remains unknown. This entry comes from a study of cytomegalovirus exposure and HLA in healthy donors. General study results and limits: Cytomegalovirus association was listed for about 160 TCR beta chains. The tendency of first-cohort TCR clusters to co-occur in the 90 to 150 validation repertoires emerged from a later analysis.

Assay: immunoSEQ multiplex PCR; the TCRdb copy retains only in-frame clones and omits some. This table holds about 330,000 clones, 70% to 90% found once. The CDR3 has 15 amino acids. The V gene's germline CDR1 is MNHEY and CDR2 SVGAGI. Trimming cost V 1 base and J 5 bases; bases outside gene matches: 6. The chain employs TRBV6-5 and TRBJ1-1; 8 nucleotides agree with TRBD1. The sequenced sample consisted of PBMCs. This receptor was taken from a woman younger than 30 in good health and CMV-seronegative. CDR3 nucleotide sequence: TGTGCCAGCAGTTACTTCAGGGGGCGCGGGACTGAAGCTTTCTTT. Translation: CASSYFRGRGTEAFF.